This T cell receptor (beta chain) appears in the sequencing data of a study of shared clonotypes between healthy human individuals. Whole-study context: Three CD4 naive, three CD4 memory, two CD8 naive and one CD8 memory plate were used per donor. Findings and caveats of the study: Generation probabilities of non-shared clonotypes were lower (relative to those shared by all four donors).

The deep-level immunoSEQ assay was used. The data were produced by immunoSEQ multiplex PCR, yet TCRdb's version contains in-frame clones alone and is incomplete. The sample has roughly 640,000 clones; 74% are singletons. Concerning this clone: The antigen remains undetermined.

The CDR3 runs 16 residues. The germline V gene has CDR1 SGHRS and CDR2 YFSETQ. Trimming took off 0 bases at V and 2 bases at J, with 15 bases between the two ends. The study separated CD4+ cells into CD45RA+ naive and CD45RA-negative memory subsets. The gene calls are TRBV5-1 and TRBJ2-7; D unresolved. The sequence was obtained from a woman in her twenties or thirties in good health. Material: memory CD4+ T cells sorted from blood. The subset: CD45RA-negative fraction. DNA for the CDR3: TGCGCCAGCAGCTTGGGTATGTTAGGCAGCACCTACGAGCAGTACTTC. Translation gives CASSLGMLGSTYEQYF.